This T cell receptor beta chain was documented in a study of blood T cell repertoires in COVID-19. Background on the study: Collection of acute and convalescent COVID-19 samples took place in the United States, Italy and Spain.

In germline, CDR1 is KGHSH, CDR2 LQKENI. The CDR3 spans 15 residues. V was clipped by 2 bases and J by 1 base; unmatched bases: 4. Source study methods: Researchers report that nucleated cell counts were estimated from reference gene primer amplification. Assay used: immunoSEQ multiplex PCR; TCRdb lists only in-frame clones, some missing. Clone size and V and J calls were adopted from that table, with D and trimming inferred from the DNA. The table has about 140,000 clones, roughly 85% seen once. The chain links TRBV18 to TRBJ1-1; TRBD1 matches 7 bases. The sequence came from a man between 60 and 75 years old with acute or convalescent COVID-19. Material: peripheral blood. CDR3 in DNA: TGTGCCAGCTCACCAAAGAACAGGGGGAACACTGAAGCTTTCTTT. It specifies CASSPKNRGNTEAFF.